This T cell receptor beta chain was observed in a study of CD8+ T cells in alopecia areata. Notes on the study in general: Across lesional scalp, and particularly alopecia totalis/universalis, clonality surpassed that of normal scalp.

PBMCs, the starting material, were the source of sorted CD4+ and CD8+ T cells. As the sequencing template, cDNA was produced by extracting RNA and reverse transcribing it. Repertoires were generated with immunoSEQ multiplex PCR, while TCRdb's copy carries only in-frame clones and drops some. The table records just over 150,000 clones, 50% to 65% of them present only once. Turning to this clone: Its matching antigen is unknown.

Looked up from germline, CDR1 is ENHRY and CDR2 is SYGVKD. V dropped 2 bases and J dropped 0 bases, with 8 bases sitting between them. This CDR3 spans 14 amino acids. The gene calls are TRBV10-3 and TRBJ2-7, with a weak D call TRBD1 (6 bases). This TCR was recovered from a human donor with alopecia areata. Specimen: CD8+ T cells sorted from blood, collected at week 0. The CDR3 region is CAISEQGSSYEQYF. CDR3 sequence (DNA): TGTGCCATCAGTGAGCAGGGGAGCTCCTACGAGCAGTACTTC.